The entry below gives a single TCR beta chain sequence along with its context. Its specificity is not known. This entry is derived from a study of T cell responses to AZD1222 COVID-19 vaccine. Some clones are missing from TCRdb's copy, which holds only in-frame ones; the method was immunoSEQ multiplex PCR. The data show 57,000 or so clones, with 76% seen just once and over 11% held by the top ten. Study-level points and caveats: Baseline antibody screening turned up just six seropositive AZD1222 recipients. Researchers took repertoire samples only after the peak T cell response had come. Donors were chiefly white British, with a greater number of females, and clonal diversity was perhaps underestimated.

This clonotype was sampled from an adult in good health. The sequences come from peripheral blood, collected on day 0 of AZD1222 vaccination.

The DNA for the CDR3 is TGTGCCAGCAGCCGGGACACCACCTACGAGCAGTACTTC. It translates to CASSRDTTYEQYF. The rearrangement joins TRBV5-4 to TRBJ2-7; possibly TRBD1 for D (6 bases). The V end was cut by 4 bases, the J end by 2 bases, with 10 bases between. Germline V lookup: CDR1 SGHNT, CDR2 YYREEE (reference sequence). The CDR3 has 13 amino acids.